The table lists the clone carrying this TCR beta chain with many counts. Its specificity is not known. Original processing notes: A classifier of distant metastasis in papillary thyroid cancer was built from CDR3 differences (across clinicopathological groups). TCRdb reanalyzed the PCR reads with MiXCR. For this entry, the V and J calls and clone size follow TCRdb and not the study's own pipeline. Of tens of thousands of clones in the sample, 17% were seen once. Germline V gene sequence: CDR1 MDHEN, CDR2 SYDVKM. CDR3 length equals 17 residues. The V gene lost 2 bases and the J gene lost 10 bases, with 21 bases spanning the gap. The entry originates in a study of metastatic and nonmetastatic thyroid tumors. Across the study: The authors compared repertoires across blood and tumor or nodule tissue from malignant and benign thyroid patients.

Findings and caveats of the study: Reported TCR beta diversity, measured in blood and tumor, was significantly higher for malignant thyroid tumors than for benign nodules.

Not a single patient had been given any form of treatment at any point before undergoing thyroid surgery. J is TRBJ1-6 and V is TRBV28; the D gene is possibly TRBD1 (6 bases). This sequence originates from a female donor with papillary thyroid cancer or a benign thyroid nodule (not recorded which). Some clones in this sample may be carry-over from other donors' samples. Input material: blood. CDR3 in DNA: TGTGCCAGCAGTTTACAAGGGGGGGCAGGTTTGTCGTCACCCCTCCACTTT. This translates into CASSLQGGAGLSSPLHF.